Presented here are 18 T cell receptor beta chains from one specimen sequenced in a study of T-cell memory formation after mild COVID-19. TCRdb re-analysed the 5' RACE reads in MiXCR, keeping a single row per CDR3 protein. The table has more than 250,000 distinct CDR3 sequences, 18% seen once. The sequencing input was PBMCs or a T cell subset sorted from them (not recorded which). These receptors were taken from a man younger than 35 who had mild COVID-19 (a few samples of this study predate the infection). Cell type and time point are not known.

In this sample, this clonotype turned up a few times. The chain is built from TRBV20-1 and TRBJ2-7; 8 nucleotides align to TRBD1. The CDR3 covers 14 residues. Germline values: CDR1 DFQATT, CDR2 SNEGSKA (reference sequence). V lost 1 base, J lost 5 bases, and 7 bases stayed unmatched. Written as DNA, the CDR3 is TGCAGTGCTAGAGCACGGACAGGGTGGAACGAGCAGTACTTC. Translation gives CSARARTGWNEQYF.

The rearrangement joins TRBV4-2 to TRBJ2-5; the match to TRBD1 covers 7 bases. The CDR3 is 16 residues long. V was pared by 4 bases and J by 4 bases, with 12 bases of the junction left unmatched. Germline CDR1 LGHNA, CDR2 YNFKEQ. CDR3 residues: CASSPRQGAVGETQYF. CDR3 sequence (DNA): TGTGCCAGCAGCCCCAGACAGGGAGCGGTAGGAGAGACCCAGTACTTC.

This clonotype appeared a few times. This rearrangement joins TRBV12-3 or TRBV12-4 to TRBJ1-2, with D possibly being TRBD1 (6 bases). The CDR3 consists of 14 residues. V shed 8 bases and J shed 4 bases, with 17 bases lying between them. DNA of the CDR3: TGTGCCAGCGCTTACGAGGGGGGAATCTATGGCTACACCTTC. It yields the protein CASAYEGGIYGYTF.

Here the CDR3 reads CASSLGPSYLYEQFF. Here the CDR3 DNA reads TGCGCCAGCAGCTTGGGTCCTAGTTATCTCTATGAGCAGTTCTTC. The J gene is TRBJ2-1, the V gene TRBV5-1; D remains unclear. CDR3 length equals 15 residues. Per germline, CDR1 SGHRS and CDR2 YFSETQ. V lost 0 bases to trimming and J lost 8 bases, with 15 bases between them. The whole variable domain, filled in from reference TRBV5-1 and TRBJ2-1, reads KAGVTQTPRYLIKTRGQQVTLSCSPISGHRSVSWYQQTPGQGLQFLFEYFSETQRNKGNFPGRFSGRQFSNSRSEMNVSTLELGDSALYLCASSLGPSYLYEQFFGPGTRLTVL.

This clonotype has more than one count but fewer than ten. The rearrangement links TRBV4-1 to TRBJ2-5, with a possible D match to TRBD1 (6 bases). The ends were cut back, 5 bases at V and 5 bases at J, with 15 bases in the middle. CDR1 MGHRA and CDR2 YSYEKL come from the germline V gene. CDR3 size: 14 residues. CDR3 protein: CASSYRVLGETQYF. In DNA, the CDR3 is TGCGCCAGCAGCTACAGGGTATTGGGGGAGACCCAGTACTTC.

This CDR3 reads CASTRFPGIGEKLFF. CDR3 nucleotides: TGTGCCAGCACCCGGTTTCCGGGGATCGGTGAAAAACTGTTTTTT. V is TRBV11-2 and J is TRBJ1-4; D unclear. V was cut by 7 bases and J by 7 bases, with 19 bases left in between. Germline CDR1 reads SGHAT; CDR2 reads FQNNGV. This CDR3 comprises 15 residues.

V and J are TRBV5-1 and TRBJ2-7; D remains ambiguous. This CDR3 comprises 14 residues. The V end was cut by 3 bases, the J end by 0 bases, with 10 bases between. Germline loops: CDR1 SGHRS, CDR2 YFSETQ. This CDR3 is CASSYSVLSYEQYF. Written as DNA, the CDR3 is TGCGCCAGCAGCTACTCAGTCCTCTCCTACGAGCAGTACTTC.

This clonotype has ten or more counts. In DNA, the CDR3 is TGCGCCAGCAGCCAACCCGGGGGTCATGAGCAGTTCTTC. This translates into CASSQPGGHEQFF. The chain recombines TRBV4-3 with TRBJ2-1, with D possibly matching TRBD2 (6 bases). The germline CDR1 and CDR2 sequences are LGHNA and YSLEER. CDR3 length: 13 residues. V was clipped by 2 bases and J by 8 bases, with 10 bases between them.

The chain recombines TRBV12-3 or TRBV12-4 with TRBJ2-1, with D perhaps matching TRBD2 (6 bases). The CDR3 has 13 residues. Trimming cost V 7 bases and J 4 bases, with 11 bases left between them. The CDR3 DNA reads TGTGCCAGCAAGGAGGGAGATTACAATGAGCAGTTCTTC. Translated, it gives CASKEGDYNEQFF.

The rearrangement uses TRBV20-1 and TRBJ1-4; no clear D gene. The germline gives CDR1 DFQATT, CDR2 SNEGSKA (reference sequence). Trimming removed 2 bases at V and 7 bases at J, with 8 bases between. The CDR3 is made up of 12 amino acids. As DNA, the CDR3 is TGCAGTGCTAGACAAAGTTCTGAAAAACTGTTTTTT. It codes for CSARQSSEKLFF.

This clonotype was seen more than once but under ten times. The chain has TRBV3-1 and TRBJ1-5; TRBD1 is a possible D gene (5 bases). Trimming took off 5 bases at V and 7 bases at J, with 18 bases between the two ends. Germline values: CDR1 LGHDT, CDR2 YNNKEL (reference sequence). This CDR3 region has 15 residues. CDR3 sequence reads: CASSTQAGGGQPQHF. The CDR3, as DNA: TGTGCCAGCAGCACCCAAGCCGGGGGAGGGCAGCCCCAGCATTTT.

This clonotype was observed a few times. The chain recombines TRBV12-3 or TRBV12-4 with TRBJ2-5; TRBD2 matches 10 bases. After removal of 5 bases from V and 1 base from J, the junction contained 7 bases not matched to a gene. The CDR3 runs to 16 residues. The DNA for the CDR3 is TGTGCCAGCAGTCCCGAGCGGGGGGGTCCCCAAGAGACCCAGTACTTC. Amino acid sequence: CASSPERGGPQETQYF.

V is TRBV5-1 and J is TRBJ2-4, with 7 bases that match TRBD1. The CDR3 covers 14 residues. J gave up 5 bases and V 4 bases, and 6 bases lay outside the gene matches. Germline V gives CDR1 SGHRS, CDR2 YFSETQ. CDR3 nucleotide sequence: TGCGCCAGCAGCCCTACGACAGGGCAAAACATTCAGTACTTC. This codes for CASSPTTGQNIQYF.

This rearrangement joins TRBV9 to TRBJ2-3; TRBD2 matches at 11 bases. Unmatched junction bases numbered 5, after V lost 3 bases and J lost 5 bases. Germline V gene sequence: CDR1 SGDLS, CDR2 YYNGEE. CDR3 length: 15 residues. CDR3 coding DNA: TGTGCCAGCAGCGCTAGCGGGGGGCCGCGAGATACGCAGTATTTT. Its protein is CASSASGGPRDTQYF.

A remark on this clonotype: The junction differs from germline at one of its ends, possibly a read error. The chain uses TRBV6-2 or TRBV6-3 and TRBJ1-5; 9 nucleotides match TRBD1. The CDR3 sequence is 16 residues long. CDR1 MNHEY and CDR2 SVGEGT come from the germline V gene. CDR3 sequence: CASSYVWTGVPQPQHF. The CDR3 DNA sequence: TGTGCCAGCAGTTACGTCTGGACAGGGGTACCTCAGCCACAGCATTTT.

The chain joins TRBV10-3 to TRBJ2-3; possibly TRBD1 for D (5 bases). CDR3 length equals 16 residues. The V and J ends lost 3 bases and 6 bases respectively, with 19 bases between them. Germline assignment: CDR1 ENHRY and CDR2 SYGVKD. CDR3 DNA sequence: TGTGCCATCAGTGATGAGACAGAACAACCACCGGATACGCAGTATTTT. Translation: CAISDETEQPPDTQYF.

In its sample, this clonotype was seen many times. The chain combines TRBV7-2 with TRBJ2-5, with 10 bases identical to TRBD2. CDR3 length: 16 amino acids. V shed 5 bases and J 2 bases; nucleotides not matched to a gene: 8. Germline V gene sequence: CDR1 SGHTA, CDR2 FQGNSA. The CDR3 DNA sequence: TGTGCCAGCAGCCCAGTACTAGCGGGGACTCAAGAGACCCAGTACTTC. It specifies CASSPVLAGTQETQYF.

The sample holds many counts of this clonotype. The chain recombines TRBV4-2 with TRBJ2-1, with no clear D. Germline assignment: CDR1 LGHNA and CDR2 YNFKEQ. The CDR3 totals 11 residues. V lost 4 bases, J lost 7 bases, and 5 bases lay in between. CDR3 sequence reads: CASSRRNEQFF. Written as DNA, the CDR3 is TGTGCCAGCAGCCGCCGAAATGAGCAGTTCTTC.